This T cell receptor (beta chain) was obtained from a study of control samples from healthy donors and cancer patients. Clones were sequenced by immunoSEQ multiplex PCR, and TCRdb holds only the in-frame ones, with some missing. There are 55,000 to 80,000 clones in the sample; around nine tenths occur only once, and roughly 5.5% lies in the top ten. A few counts support this clone. The CDR3 is 13 residues long. V was cut by 4 bases and J by 2 bases, with 9 bases left in between. Germline V gene lookup returns CDR1 SGHTS and CDR2 YDEGEE. Sequencing was performed on PBMCs. The J gene is TRBJ2-5, the V gene TRBV5-8; a possible D gene is TRBD2 (5 bases). This receptor was identified in a man in his sixties with colorectal cancer. The CDR3 sequence is CASSGGRQETQYF. In nucleotides, the CDR3 is TGTGCCAGCAGCGGAGGCCGGCAAGAGACCCAGTACTTC.